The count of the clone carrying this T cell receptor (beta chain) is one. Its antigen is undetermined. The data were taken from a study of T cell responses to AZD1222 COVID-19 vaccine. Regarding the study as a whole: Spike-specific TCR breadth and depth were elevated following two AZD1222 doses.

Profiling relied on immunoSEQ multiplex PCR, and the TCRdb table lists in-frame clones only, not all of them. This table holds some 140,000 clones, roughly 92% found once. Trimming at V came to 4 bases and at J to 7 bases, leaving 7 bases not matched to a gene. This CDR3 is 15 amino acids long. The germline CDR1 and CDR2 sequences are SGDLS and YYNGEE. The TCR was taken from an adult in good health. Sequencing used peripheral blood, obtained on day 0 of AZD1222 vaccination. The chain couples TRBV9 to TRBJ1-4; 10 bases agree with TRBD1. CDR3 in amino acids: CASSSEDRGAEKLFF. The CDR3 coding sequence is TGTGCCAGCAGCTCAGAGGACAGGGGGGCTGAAAAACTGTTTTTT.